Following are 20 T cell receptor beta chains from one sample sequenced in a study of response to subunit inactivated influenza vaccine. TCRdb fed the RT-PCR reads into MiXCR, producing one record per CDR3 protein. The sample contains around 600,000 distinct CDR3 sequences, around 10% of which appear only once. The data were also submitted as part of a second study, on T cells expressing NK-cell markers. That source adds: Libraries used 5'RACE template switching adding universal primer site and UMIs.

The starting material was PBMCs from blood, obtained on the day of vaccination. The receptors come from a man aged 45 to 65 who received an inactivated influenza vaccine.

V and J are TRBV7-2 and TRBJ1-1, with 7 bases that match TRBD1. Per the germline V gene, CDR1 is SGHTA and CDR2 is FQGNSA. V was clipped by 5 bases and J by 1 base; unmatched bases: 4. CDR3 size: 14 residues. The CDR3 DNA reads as TGTGCCAGCAGCCTCAACAGGGGGAACACTGAAGCTTTCTTT. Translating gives CASSLNRGNTEAFF.

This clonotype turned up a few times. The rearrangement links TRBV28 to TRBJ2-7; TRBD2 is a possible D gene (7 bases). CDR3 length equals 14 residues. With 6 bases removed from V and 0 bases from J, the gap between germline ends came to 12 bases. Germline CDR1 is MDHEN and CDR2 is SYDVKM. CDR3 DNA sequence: TGTGCCAGCAGCATGGGAGGGGGCTCCTACGAGCAGTACTTC. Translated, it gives CASSMGGGSYEQYF.

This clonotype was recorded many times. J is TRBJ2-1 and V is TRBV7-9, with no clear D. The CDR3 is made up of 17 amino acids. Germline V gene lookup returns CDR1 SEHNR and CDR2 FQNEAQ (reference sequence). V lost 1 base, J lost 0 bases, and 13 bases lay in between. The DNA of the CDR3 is TGTGCCAGCAGCTTAGGCGGACCGGGTGGCTCCTACAATGAGCAGTTCTTC. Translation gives CASSLGGPGGSYNEQFF.

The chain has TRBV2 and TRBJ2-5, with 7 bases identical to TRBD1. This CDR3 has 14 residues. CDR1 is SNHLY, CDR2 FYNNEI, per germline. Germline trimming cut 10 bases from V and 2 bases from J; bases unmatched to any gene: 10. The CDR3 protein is CAKGTALFQETQYF. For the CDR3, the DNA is TGTGCCAAAGGGACAGCGTTATTTCAAGAGACCCAGTACTTC.

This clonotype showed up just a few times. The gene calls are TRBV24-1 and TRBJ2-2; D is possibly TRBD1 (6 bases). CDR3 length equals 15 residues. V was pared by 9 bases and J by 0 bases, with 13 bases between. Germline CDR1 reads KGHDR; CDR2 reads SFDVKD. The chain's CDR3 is CATRSDRTNTGELFF. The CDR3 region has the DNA TGTGCCACCCGGTCAGACAGGACGAACACCGGGGAGCTGTTTTTT.

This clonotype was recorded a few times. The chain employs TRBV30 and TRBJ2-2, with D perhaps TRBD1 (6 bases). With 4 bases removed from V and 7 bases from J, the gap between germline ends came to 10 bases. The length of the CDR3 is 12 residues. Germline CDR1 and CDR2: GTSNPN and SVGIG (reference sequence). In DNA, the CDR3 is TGTGCCTGGACTAAGGGGGTCGGGGAGCTGTTTTTT. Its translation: CAWTKGVGELFF.

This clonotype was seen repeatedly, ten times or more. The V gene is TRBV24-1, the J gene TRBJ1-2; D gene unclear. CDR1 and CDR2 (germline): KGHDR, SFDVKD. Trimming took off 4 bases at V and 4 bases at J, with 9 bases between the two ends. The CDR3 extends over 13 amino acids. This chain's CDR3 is CATSERSFYGYTF. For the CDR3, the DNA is TGTGCCACCAGTGAGAGATCATTCTATGGCTACACCTTC.

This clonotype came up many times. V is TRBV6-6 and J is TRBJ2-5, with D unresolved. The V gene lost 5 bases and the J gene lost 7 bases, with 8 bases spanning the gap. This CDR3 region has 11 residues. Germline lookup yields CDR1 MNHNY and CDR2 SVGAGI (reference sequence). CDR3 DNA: TGTGCCAGCAGTCGGGCAGGGACCCAGTACTTC. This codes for CASSRAGTQYF.

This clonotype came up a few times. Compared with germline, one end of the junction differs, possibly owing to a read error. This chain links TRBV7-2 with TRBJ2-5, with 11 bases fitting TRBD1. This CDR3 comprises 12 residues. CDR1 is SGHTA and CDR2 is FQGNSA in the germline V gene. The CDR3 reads CASSSGQGALHF. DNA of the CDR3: TGTGCCAGCAGCTCCGGACAGGGGGCCCTTCACTTC.

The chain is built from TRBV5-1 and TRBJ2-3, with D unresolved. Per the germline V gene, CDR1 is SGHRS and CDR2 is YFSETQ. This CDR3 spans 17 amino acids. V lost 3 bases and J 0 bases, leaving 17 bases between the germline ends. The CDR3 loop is CASSWGRVNPSTDTQYF. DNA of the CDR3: TGCGCCAGCAGCTGGGGTCGAGTGAACCCTAGCACAGATACGCAGTATTTT. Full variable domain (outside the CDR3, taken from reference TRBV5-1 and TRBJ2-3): KAGVTQTPRYLIKTRGQQVTLSCSPISGHRSVSWYQQTPGQGLQFLFEYFSETQRNKGNFPGRFSGRQFSNSRSEMNVSTLELGDSALYLCASSWGRVNPSTDTQYFGPGTRLTVL.

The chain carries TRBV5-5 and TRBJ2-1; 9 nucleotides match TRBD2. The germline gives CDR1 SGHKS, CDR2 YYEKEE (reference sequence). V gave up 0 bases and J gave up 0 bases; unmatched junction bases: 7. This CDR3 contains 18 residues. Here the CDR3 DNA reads TGTGCCAGCAGCTTGGGACTAGCGGCCACGAGCTCCTACAATGAGCAGTTCTTC. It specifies CASSLGLAATSSYNEQFF.

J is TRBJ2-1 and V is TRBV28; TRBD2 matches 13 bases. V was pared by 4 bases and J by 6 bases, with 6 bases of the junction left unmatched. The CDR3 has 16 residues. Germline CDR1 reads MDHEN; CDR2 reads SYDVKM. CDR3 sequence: CASSSQGLAGANEQFF. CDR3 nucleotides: TGTGCCAGCAGTTCACAAGGACTAGCGGGAGCCAATGAGCAGTTCTTC.

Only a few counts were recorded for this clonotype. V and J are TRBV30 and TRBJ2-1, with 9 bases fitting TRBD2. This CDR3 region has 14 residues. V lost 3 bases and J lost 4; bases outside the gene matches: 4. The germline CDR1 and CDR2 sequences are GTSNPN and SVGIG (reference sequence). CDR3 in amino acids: CAWRRGGGYNEQFF. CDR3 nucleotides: TGTGCCTGGAGACGCGGGGGGGGGTACAATGAGCAGTTCTTC.

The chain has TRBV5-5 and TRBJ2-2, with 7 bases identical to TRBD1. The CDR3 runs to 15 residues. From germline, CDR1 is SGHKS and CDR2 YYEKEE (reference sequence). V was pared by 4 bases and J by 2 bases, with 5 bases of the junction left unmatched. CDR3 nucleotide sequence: TGTGCCAGCAGCCGACGACAGGGAAACACCGGGGAGCTGTTTTTT. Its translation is CASSRRQGNTGELFF.

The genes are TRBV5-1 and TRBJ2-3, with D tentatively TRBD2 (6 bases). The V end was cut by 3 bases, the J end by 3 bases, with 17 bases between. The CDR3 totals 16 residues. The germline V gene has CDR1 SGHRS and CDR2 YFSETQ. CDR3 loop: CASSSRGFGGTDTQYF. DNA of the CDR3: TGCGCCAGCAGCTCCCGGGGGTTCGGCGGAACAGATACGCAGTATTTT.

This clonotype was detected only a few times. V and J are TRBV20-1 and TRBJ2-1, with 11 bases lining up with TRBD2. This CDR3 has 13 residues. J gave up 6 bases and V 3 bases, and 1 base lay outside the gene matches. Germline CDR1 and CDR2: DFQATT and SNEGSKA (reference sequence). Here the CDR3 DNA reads TGCAGTGCTAGTACTAGCGGGAGCAATGAGCAGTTCTTC. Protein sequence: CSASTSGSNEQFF.

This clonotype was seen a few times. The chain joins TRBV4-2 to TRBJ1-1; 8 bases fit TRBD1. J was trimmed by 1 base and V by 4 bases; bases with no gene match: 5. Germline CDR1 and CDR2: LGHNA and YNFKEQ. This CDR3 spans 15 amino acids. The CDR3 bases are TGTGCCAGCAGCCGCGGACAGGGAACGAACACTGAAGCTTTCTTT. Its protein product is CASSRGQGTNTEAFF.

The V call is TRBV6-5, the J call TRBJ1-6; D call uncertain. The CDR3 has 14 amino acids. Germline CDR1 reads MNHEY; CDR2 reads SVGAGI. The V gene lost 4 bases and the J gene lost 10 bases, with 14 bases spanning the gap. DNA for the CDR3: TGTGCCAGCAGTTTGCTGGCGGTGGAGTCACCCCTCCACTTT. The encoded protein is CASSLLAVESPLHF.

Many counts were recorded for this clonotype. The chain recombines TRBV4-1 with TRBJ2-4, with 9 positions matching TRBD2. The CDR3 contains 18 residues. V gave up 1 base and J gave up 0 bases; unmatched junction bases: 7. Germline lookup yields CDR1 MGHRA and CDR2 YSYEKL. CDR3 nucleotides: TGCGCCAGCAGCCAAGCGACTCCTAGCGGGGTAGCCAAAAACATTCAGTACTTC. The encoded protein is CASSQATPSGVAKNIQYF.

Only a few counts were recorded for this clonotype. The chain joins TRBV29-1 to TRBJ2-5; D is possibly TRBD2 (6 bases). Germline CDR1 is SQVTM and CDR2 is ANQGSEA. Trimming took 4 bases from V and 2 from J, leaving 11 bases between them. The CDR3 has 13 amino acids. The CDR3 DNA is TGCAGCGTTGGCTGGGGACTTCAAGAGACCCAGTACTTC. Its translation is CSVGWGLQETQYF.